The 31 T cell receptor beta chains reported below all come from one sample, sequenced in a study of tumor-infiltrating lymphocytes in primary liver carcinoma. Priming with a constant-region primer yielded TCR beta cDNA from approximately 500 ng total RNA. Library construction for TCR beta comprised three nested multiplex PCR rounds performed with slightly modified ARM-PCR. The first two PCR rounds used TRBV1-TRBV30 primers with a Cbeta primer, 10 cycles each. TCRdb recomputed calls from the multiplex PCR reads with MiXCR, one row per CDR3 protein. The sample consists of tens of thousands of distinct CDR3 sequences, roughly 74% of them appearing once. The roughly 17-31 mg bulk tissue piece was not sorted before simultaneous RNA and DNA extraction. The material sequenced was tumor-adjacent normal liver tissue. Receptor source: a woman aged 25-40 years with primary liver carcinoma and hepatitis B virus infection.

This clonotype was counted ten times or more. This chain joins TRBV11-3 and TRBJ2-7, with a weak D call TRBD1 (5 bases). The CDR3 runs to 15 residues. In germline, CDR1 is SGHNT, CDR2 YENEEA. Trimming shortened V by 5 bases and J by 2 bases, and 16 bases separated the two germline ends. The CDR3 loop is CASSPGMTAPYEQYF. In DNA form, the CDR3 reads TGTGCCAGCAGCCCAGGGATGACAGCCCCCTACGAGCAGTACTTC.

In regard to this clonotype: Likely a read error: the CDR3 ends without its conserved phenylalanine or tryptophan. The chain links TRBV4-2 to TRBJ1-6, with D tentatively TRBD1 (6 bases). The CDR3 covers 16 residues. Germline V gene sequence: CDR1 LGHNA, CDR2 YNFKEQ. The CDR3 protein is CAGSHGQQTLGSPLHL. The CDR3 DNA follows: TGTGCCGGCAGCCATGGACAGCAAACCTTAGGTTCACCCCTCCACCTT.

Details on this clonotype: Germline and junction disagree at one end, which may indicate a read error. This sequence joins TRBV4-2 and TRBJ1-1; D is possibly TRBD1 (5 bases). Germline V gene lookup returns CDR1 LGHNA and CDR2 YNFKEQ. The CDR3 has 13 amino acids. CDR3 amino acids: CTSIAGGIRKAFF. The CDR3 DNA is TGTACCAGCATCGCTGGGGGGATAAGGAAAGCTTTCTTT.

Details on this clonotype: It is likely a read error, because the conserved phenylalanine at the end of the CDR3 is missing. V gene TRBV12-3 or TRBV12-4 combines with J gene TRBJ1-4; TRBD1 agrees at 9 bases. This CDR3 spans 15 amino acids. The CDR3 DNA follows: TGTGCCATCAGTTCCGCAGGACAGGGGAATGAAAAACTGTTTTCT. Translating it yields CAISSAGQGNEKLFS.

In regard to this clonotype: A much larger clone differs by one base, so this may be a read error. The J gene is TRBJ2-7, the V gene TRBV28; D uncertain. Germline CDR1 reads MDHEN; CDR2 reads SYDVKM. The CDR3 extends over 11 amino acids. Trimming stripped 5 bases from V and 6 bases from J, with 8 bases between. Written as DNA, the CDR3 is TGTGCCAGCAGTCTAAGAGTCGAGCAGTACTTC. Translating it yields CASSLRVEQYF.

Concerning this clonotype: The conserved phenylalanine or tryptophan is not found at the CDR3 terminus, so this likely reflects a read error. The CDR3 nucleotides are TGTGTCAGCAGTCACACCGGTCTCCAACGCGATGAGCAGTTCTCC. It specifies CVSSHTGLQRDEQFS. The rearrangement joins TRBV12-3 or TRBV12-4 to TRBJ2-1; D is undetermined. The CDR3 consists of 15 residues.

The chain recombines TRBV29-1 with TRBJ2-3; D is unclear. This CDR3 is built from 14 residues. Germline-derived CDR1 and CDR2 are SQVTM and ANQGSEA. The DNA for the CDR3 is TGCAGTACCAGTAGTGGGGAATTTACAGATACGCAGTATTTT. It encodes CSTSSGEFTDTQYF.

This clonotype has at least ten counts. The chain links TRBV10-3 to TRBJ1-1, with 9 bases identical to TRBD1. V dropped 4 bases and J dropped 4; count of bases not matched to a gene: 4. CDR3 length: 14 amino acids. Germline CDR1 ENHRY, CDR2 SYGVKD. The CDR3 region has the DNA TGTGCCATCAGTGGGGACAGGGTGAGCACTGAAGCTTTCTTT. Translation gives CAISGDRVSTEAFF.

As for this clonotype: A junction boundary mismatches the germline segment, possibly from a read error. This chain links TRBV7-9 with TRBJ2-2; perhaps TRBD2 as D (5 bases). The CDR3 extends over 12 amino acids. Germline CDR1 is SEHNR and CDR2 is FQNEAQ (reference sequence). The CDR3 DNA is TGTGCCGGCAGCACAGACACCGGGGAGCTATTTTTT. As protein: CAGSTDTGELFF. The entire variable domain, with the rest obtained from reference TRBV7-9 and TRBJ2-2, is as follows: DTGVSQNPRHKITKRGQNVTFRCDPISEHNRLYWYRQTLGQGPEFLTYFQNEAQLEKSRLLSDRFSAERPKGSFSTLEIQRTEQGDSAMYLCAGSTDTGELFFGEGSRLTVL.

The genes are TRBV6-2 or TRBV6-3 and TRBJ2-1; unclear D gene. Germline CDR1 reads MNHEY; CDR2 reads SVGEGT. The CDR3 sequence is 11 residues long. The CDR3 coding sequence is TGTGTCACCAGTCCTTACAATGAGCAGTTCTTC. Translating it yields CVTSPYNEQFF.

This clonotype was counted between two and nine times. Given a much more abundant clone one base away, this may be a read error. The V gene is TRBV4-3, the J gene TRBJ2-1; a possible D gene is TRBD2 (5 bases). The CDR3 has 16 amino acids. CDR1 is LGHNA and CDR2 is YSLEER in the germline V gene. The CDR3 loop reads CASSQESGGSYSEQFF. Written as DNA, the CDR3 is TGCGCCAGCAGCCAAGAGAGCGGAGGCTCCTACAGTGAGCAGTTCTTC.

The rearrangement uses TRBV4-1 and TRBJ1-2, with a tentative D call TRBD1 (6 bases). Trimming left V 0 bases short and J 3 bases short, with 14 bases between. Germline V gene data show CDR1 as MGHRA and CDR2 as YSYEKL. The CDR3 spans 16 residues. CDR3 sequence: CASSQDRQGTDYGYTF. The CDR3, as DNA: TGCGCCAGCAGCCAAGACCGGCAGGGGACCGACTATGGCTACACCTTC.

This clonotype appeared once. Since a much larger clone is just one base distant, this may be a read error. The chain is built from TRBV2 and TRBJ2-3, with 9 bases aligning to TRBD2. The CDR3 loop spans 15 amino acids. The junction had 6 bases not matched to a gene; V was cut back by 8 bases and J by 0 bases. Looked up from germline, CDR1 is SNHLY and CDR2 is FYNNEI. CDR3 nucleotide sequence: TGTGCCAGCGCTAGCGGGACGCCGAGCACAGATACGCAGTATTTT. Amino acid sequence: CASASGTPSTDTQYF.

About this clonotype itself: One junction end disagrees with the germline gene, perhaps due to a read error. The chain uses TRBV7-3 and TRBJ2-1, with D perhaps being TRBD1 or TRBD2 (6 bases each). The CDR3 sequence is 14 residues long. Germline assignment: CDR1 SGHTA and CDR2 FQGTGA. CDR3 nucleotides: TGTGCCAGCAGCTTAACTGTGCGGGACAATGATCAGTTCTTC. It is translated as CASSLTVRDNDQFF.

In the case of this clonotype: An end of the junction does not agree with germline; a read error may underlie this. The chain links TRBV12-3 or TRBV12-4 to TRBJ1-5; D is uncertain. This CDR3 is 13 amino acids long. The CDR3 DNA reads as TGTGCCAGCAGTCTAACTGGGAGTCAGTCCCAGCATTTT. It yields the protein CASSLTGSQSQHF.

To note about this clonotype: At one end the junction does not follow the germline gene, possibly because of a read error. The chain is built from TRBV12-3 or TRBV12-4 and TRBJ2-2, with 8 bases fitting TRBD2. The CDR3 is 14 residues long. The CDR3 loop is CVSNPGLGAGELFF. In nucleotides, the CDR3 is TGTGTCAGCAATCCGGGACTAGGGGCCGGGGAGCTGTTTTTT.

The chain is built from TRBV29-1 and TRBJ2-7, with 8 bases matching TRBD1. Germline lookup yields CDR1 SQVTM and CDR2 ANQGSEA. This CDR3 contains 14 residues. The CDR3, as DNA: TGCTGCGCCGCCACGGGACAGGACCTGTACGAGCAGTACTTC. As protein: CCAATGQDLYEQYF.

A remark on this clonotype: This likely comes from a read error, as the CDR3 has no conserved phenylalanine or tryptophan at its end. This chain joins TRBV12-3 or TRBV12-4 and TRBJ1-2; D gene unclear. CDR3 size: 15 residues. The CDR3 sequence: CVSSLGLSHDYGYTV. CDR3 bases: TGTGTCAGCAGTTTAGGTCTCTCCCACGACTATGGCTACACCGTC.

This clonotype occurred many times. This CDR3 reads CASSATSAERTGELFF. The CDR3 DNA sequence: TGTGCCAGCAGCGCCACTAGCGCGGAACGCACCGGGGAGCTGTTTTTT. The chain links TRBV5-6 to TRBJ2-2; 7 bases align to TRBD2. V lost 4 bases to trimming and J lost 4 bases; unmatched junction nucleotides: 10. The length of the CDR3 is 16 residues. Germline CDR1 reads SGHDT; CDR2 reads YYEEEE.

This clonotype was seen repeatedly, ten times or more. This chain uses TRBV4-3 with TRBJ2-3, with 8 bases lining up with TRBD1. The CDR3 loop spans 16 amino acids. V gave up 0 bases and J gave up 4 bases; unmatched junction bases: 6. Germline V gene data show CDR1 as LGHNA and CDR2 as YSLEER. The CDR3 DNA reads TGCGCCAGCAGCCAAGAAGGCAGGGGGCATTCAGATACGCAGTATTTT. Protein sequence: CASSQEGRGHSDTQYF.

Turning to this clonotype: At one end the junction does not follow the germline gene, possibly because of a read error. The rearrangement uses TRBV29-1 and TRBJ2-2; perhaps TRBD2 as D (5 bases). CDR3 length equals 12 residues. Germline V lookup: CDR1 SQVTM, CDR2 ANQGSEA. Here the CDR3 reads CSLVRPPGELFF. CDR3 coding DNA: TGCAGCCTTGTAAGACCTCCCGGGGAGTTGTTTTTC.

This chain uses TRBV7-4 with TRBJ2-7; D not resolved. Germline-derived CDR1 and CDR2 are SGHVT and SQSDAQ. The CDR3 totals 15 residues. The V gene lost 6 bases and the J gene lost 5 bases, with 20 bases spanning the gap. The CDR3 spells CASRQNSSPIHEQYF. CDR3 nucleotide sequence: TGTGCCAGCAGACAGAACTCTAGTCCCATTCACGAGCAGTACTTC.

The chain has TRBV6-2 or TRBV6-3 and TRBJ2-2; D is unclear. This CDR3 is built from 12 residues. Germline V CDR1 and CDR2: MNHEY, SVGEGT. The V end was cut by 11 bases, the J end by 6 bases, with 13 bases between. CDR3 sequence reads: CAGLTPAGELFF. CDR3 in DNA: TGTGCCGGATTGACGCCGGCCGGGGAGCTGTTTTTT.

Regarding this clonotype: No conserved phenylalanine or tryptophan is present at the end of the CDR3, so a read error is the likely explanation. The genes are TRBV14 and TRBJ1-1; no clear D. Per germline, CDR1 SGHDN and CDR2 FVKESK. V gave up 3 bases and J gave up 11 bases, with 13 bases separating them. The CDR3 runs to 12 residues. CDR3 coding DNA: TGTGCCAGCAGCCAGTCTGGGAGTGTGGCTTTCTCT. Encoded protein: CASSQSGSVAFS.

Regarding this clonotype: Without the conserved terminal phenylalanine or tryptophan, this CDR3 likely stems from a read error. The DNA is omitted, as the CDR3 cannot be located on it reliably, and the CDR3 follows TCRdb's listing. The chain carries TRBV11-2 and TRBJ2-1; the table calls TRBD2, which could not be checked here. The CDR3 comprises 16 residues, both ends counted. Looked up from germline, CDR1 is SGHAT and CDR2 is FQNNGV. The CDR3 sequence is CASSSSAAVGRNEHFL.

A remark on this clonotype: This CDR3 fails to terminate in the conserved phenylalanine or tryptophan, so it likely reflects a read error. This chain connects TRBV4-3 to TRBJ2-3; D is unclear. The CDR3 is 18 residues long. V was shortened by 3 bases and J by 6 bases, with 25 bases between the two germline ends. Germline CDR1 reads LGHNA; CDR2 reads YSLEER. CDR3 region: CASSQSVLLGDSDDTQYV. The CDR3 DNA reads as TGCGCCAGCAGCCAGTCGGTCTTGCTGGGTGATTCCGATGATACGCAGTATGTT.

This chain links TRBV20-1 with TRBJ2-2, with 7 bases lining up with TRBD1. V gave up 7 bases and J gave up 7 bases; unmatched junction bases: 15. The CDR3 contains 15 residues. Germline V CDR1 and CDR2: DFQATT, SNEGSKA (reference sequence). CDR3 amino acids: CSVPAQDRAIGELFF. CDR3 nucleotide sequence: TGCAGTGTTCCCGCCCAAGACAGGGCCATCGGGGAGCTGTTTTTT.

For this clonotype: Relative to the germline gene, one junction end is altered; a read error may explain this. The gene calls are TRBV11-2 and TRBJ2-1, with 7 bases aligning to TRBD2. The CDR3 extends over 16 amino acids. Germline CDR1 SGHAT, CDR2 FQNNGV. CDR3 loop: CASSTSLAAGYDEQSF. The CDR3 DNA is TGTGCCAGCAGCACCTCTCTAGCGGCAGGATACGATGAGCAGTCCTTC.

The chain links TRBV11-2 to TRBJ2-1; maybe TRBD2 (6 bases). This CDR3 contains 16 residues. Trimming removed 9 bases at V and 8 bases at J, with 26 bases between. Germline V lookup: CDR1 SGHAT, CDR2 FQNNGV. CDR3 amino acids: CASSLGRPGDCYEQFF. Written as DNA, the CDR3 is TGTGCCAGTAGCCTAGGACGACCGGGAGATTGTTATGAGCAGTTCTTC.

To note about this clonotype: The junction and the germline gene differ at one end; a read error may be behind it. The J gene is TRBJ2-1, the V gene TRBV4-3; D uncertain. The germline gives CDR1 LGHNA, CDR2 YSLEER. This CDR3 region has 18 residues. The DNA for the CDR3 is TGCGCCAGCAGCCCCACTATGGCGGACCCAGTCTCCTACGATGAGCAGTTCTTC. This sequence encodes CASSPTMADPVSYDEQFF.

This clonotype was counted once. The chain carries TRBV6-1 and TRBJ1-5; TRBD1 agrees at 8 bases. J was trimmed by 7 bases and V by 4 bases; bases with no gene match: 9. Germline V gene lookup returns CDR1 MNHNS and CDR2 SASEGT. The CDR3 is made up of 15 amino acids. In DNA, the CDR3 is TGTGCCAGCAGTGGCCCCGACAGGGGTGTGCAGCCCCAGCATTTT. The encoded protein is CASSGPDRGVQPQHF.